This record concerns one TCR beta chain sequence. Antigen specificity is unknown. Germline V gene sequence: CDR1 SEHNR, CDR2 FQNEAQ (reference sequence). CDR3 length equals 15 residues. The V and J ends lost 0 bases and 4 bases, in that order; junction bases with no gene match: 3. The data were taken from a study of cytomegalovirus exposure and HLA in healthy donors. The data were produced by immunoSEQ multiplex PCR, yet TCRdb's version contains in-frame clones alone and is incomplete. In the table there are over 200,000 clones, over 80% of which are singletons. Whole-study results and caveats: Cytomegalovirus association was assigned to approximately 160 TCR beta chains.

The sequenced material came from PBMCs. This chain links TRBV7-9 with TRBJ2-1, with 7 nucleotides matching TRBD2. This receptor was identified in a young woman in good health and CMV-seropositive. The CDR3 nucleotides are TGTGCCAGCAGCTTAGCTACTAGCGATTACAATGAGCAGTTCTTC. Protein: CASSLATSDYNEQFF.